Following are 16 T cell receptor beta chains from one sample sequenced in a study of blood T cell repertoires in COVID-19. Data came from immunoSEQ multiplex PCR; TCRdb stores just in-frame clones and leaves some out. The sample holds about 85,000 clones, 80% to 95% seen once. The sequencing sample was made of peripheral blood. The receptors shown here come from a human donor with active COVID-19. The donor label of this sample is uncertain.

This clone was seen once. Other DNA sequences from this sample encode an identical CDR3 as well. The rearrangement joins TRBV9 to TRBJ1-5; unclear D gene. CDR1 is SGDLS, CDR2 YYNGEE, per germline. The V and J ends lost 4 bases and 2 bases respectively, with 4 bases between them. This CDR3 is built from 12 residues. The DNA for the CDR3 is TGTGCCAGCAGCTCAGGCAATCAGCCCCAGCATTTT. Translated, it gives CASSSGNQPQHF.

The CDR3 DNA reads TGTGCCAGTAGTATAGGGTGGGCTAGCGGGGAGTACAATGAGCAGTTCTTC. As protein: CASSIGWASGEYNEQFF. The chain combines TRBV19 with TRBJ2-1; 9 bases are a match to TRBD2. The CDR3 runs 17 residues. Unmatched junction bases numbered 8, after V lost 1 base and J lost 4 bases. From germline, CDR1 is LNHDA and CDR2 SQIVND (reference sequence).

The count of this clone is one. This rearrangement joins TRBV19 to TRBJ1-1; no reliable D call. This CDR3 is 13 amino acids long. Germline V gene data show CDR1 as LNHDA and CDR2 as SQIVND (reference sequence). The germline V and J ends were trimmed by 3 bases and 1 base, with 6 bases remaining between them. The CDR3 DNA is TGTGCCAGTAGTATCCAGTCGAACACTGAAGCTTTCTTT. Residues: CASSIQSNTEAFF.

The V call is TRBV5-1, the J call TRBJ2-1, with D perhaps matching TRBD2 (6 bases). The CDR3 has 16 residues. From germline, CDR1 is SGHRS and CDR2 YFSETQ. Trimming pared 0 bases from V and 4 bases from J, leaving 14 bases between. The CDR3 loop is CASSLAEVAVYNEQFF. The CDR3 bases are TGCGCCAGCAGCTTGGCCGAGGTAGCGGTATACAATGAGCAGTTCTTC.

V usage is TRBV19 and J usage is TRBJ2-3; D is possibly TRBD2 (6 bases). Germline V gene lookup returns CDR1 LNHDA and CDR2 SQIVND (reference sequence). The CDR3 consists of 15 residues. V was shortened by 5 bases and J by 6 bases, with 18 bases between the two germline ends. The CDR3 sequence is CASSPPDGGADTQYF. CDR3 DNA: TGTGCCAGTAGTCCCCCTGACGGGGGAGCGGATACGCAGTATTTT.

V is TRBV4-2 and J is TRBJ1-5; D perhaps matches TRBD1 (6 bases). The V and J ends lost 0 bases and 2 bases respectively, with 8 bases between them. Germline CDR1 and CDR2: LGHNA and YNFKEQ. This CDR3 comprises 15 residues. CDR3 nucleotide sequence: TGTGCCAGCAGCCAAGAAAACAGGGGCAATCAGCCCCAGCATTTT. Translating it yields CASSQENRGNQPQHF.

The chain is built from TRBV28 and TRBJ1-3; D is possibly TRBD1 (5 bases). The CDR3 extends over 15 amino acids. Trimming stripped 4 bases from V and 2 bases from J, with 12 bases between. Looked up from germline, CDR1 is MDHEN and CDR2 is SYDVKM. The CDR3 region has the DNA TGTGCCAGCAGTTACCGACAGCGAGCTGGAAACACCATATATTTT. Its translation is CASSYRQRAGNTIYF.

The chain recombines TRBV5-1 with TRBJ2-5; TRBD2 aligns across 10 bases. J gave up 2 bases and V 0 bases, and 4 bases lay outside the gene matches. This CDR3 is built from 16 residues. Germline CDR1 SGHRS, CDR2 YFSETQ. The CDR3 DNA reads TGCGCCAGCAGCTTGGGTCTAGCGGGGGTACAAGAGACCCAGTACTTC. Encoded protein: CASSLGLAGVQETQYF.

This clone was detected many times. In DNA form, the CDR3 reads TGTGCCAGCAGTTTAGACAGGGCTCCCTATGGCTACACCTTC. As protein: CASSLDRAPYGYTF. This chain links TRBV27 with TRBJ1-2, with 7 positions matching TRBD1. The CDR3 runs 14 residues. From germline, CDR1 is MNHEY and CDR2 SMNVEV (reference sequence). V shed 2 bases, J shed 4 bases, and the junction held 4 bases outside the gene matches.

This clone occurred once. This sequence joins TRBV7-2 and TRBJ2-1, with 14 positions matching TRBD2. CDR3 length: 16 amino acids. Trimming cost V 4 bases and J 8 bases; bases outside gene matches: 7. Germline V gives CDR1 SGHTA, CDR2 FQGNSA. CDR3 amino acids: CASSSRLAGGPHEQFF. The CDR3 DNA reads TGTGCCAGCAGCTCCCGACTAGCGGGGGGGCCACATGAGCAGTTCTTC.

The V call is TRBV7-8, the J call TRBJ1-2, with 7 positions matching TRBD1. Trimming cost V 1 base and J 4 bases; bases outside gene matches: 6. This CDR3 spans 15 amino acids. Germline V gene lookup returns CDR1 SGHVS and CDR2 FQNEAQ. CDR3 sequence reads: CASSLGDSASYGYTF. CDR3 in DNA: TGTGCCAGCAGCTTAGGGGACAGCGCATCCTATGGCTACACCTTC.

The rearrangement links TRBV7-9 to TRBJ2-3; TRBD2 might be the D (6 bases). Trimming pared 5 bases from V and 0 bases from J, leaving 9 bases between. The CDR3 has 14 amino acids. The germline V gene has CDR1 SEHNR and CDR2 FQNEAQ (reference sequence). The CDR3 loop reads CASSGTYSTDTQYF. The CDR3 bases are TGTGCCAGCAGCGGGACTTATAGCACAGATACGCAGTATTTT.

The chain carries TRBV29-1 and TRBJ2-5, with D unclear. The CDR3 extends over 13 amino acids. V lost 2 bases to trimming and J lost 2 bases, with 9 bases between them. Per the germline V gene, CDR1 is SQVTM and CDR2 is ANQGSEA. CDR3 loop: CSVEFRRQETQYF. Written as DNA, the CDR3 is TGCAGCGTTGAATTCCGGCGGCAAGAGACCCAGTACTTC.

This clone was recorded only once. The V and J genes are TRBV7-6 and TRBJ2-1, with D possibly being TRBD1 (5 bases). V lost 1 base to trimming and J lost 4 bases, with 8 bases between them. The CDR3 has 14 amino acids. Germline values: CDR1 SGHVS, CDR2 FNYEAQ. CDR3 loop: CASSLGGTYNEQFF. CDR3 bases: TGTGCCAGCAGCTTAGGGGGCACTTACAATGAGCAGTTCTTC.

V gene TRBV5-1 combines with J gene TRBJ2-3; D is unresolved. Between the trimmed V and J ends, which lost 4 bases and 3 bases, there was a span of 9 bases. Germline CDR1 is SGHRS and CDR2 is YFSETQ. This CDR3 is built from 13 residues. The CDR3 region is CASSRLETDTQYF. In nucleotides, the CDR3 is TGCGCCAGCAGCCGTCTAGAGACAGATACGCAGTATTTT.

With respect to this clone: Other DNA sequences of this sample code for an identical CDR3. This chain joins TRBV5-1 and TRBJ2-5; D perhaps matches TRBD2 (5 bases). The V and J ends lost 0 bases and 2 bases respectively, with 8 bases between them. There are 14 residues in the CDR3. Per germline, CDR1 SGHRS and CDR2 YFSETQ. The CDR3 bases are TGCGCCAGCAGCTTGGGCGGAGGACAAGAGACCCAGTACTTC. Encoded protein: CASSLGGGQETQYF.